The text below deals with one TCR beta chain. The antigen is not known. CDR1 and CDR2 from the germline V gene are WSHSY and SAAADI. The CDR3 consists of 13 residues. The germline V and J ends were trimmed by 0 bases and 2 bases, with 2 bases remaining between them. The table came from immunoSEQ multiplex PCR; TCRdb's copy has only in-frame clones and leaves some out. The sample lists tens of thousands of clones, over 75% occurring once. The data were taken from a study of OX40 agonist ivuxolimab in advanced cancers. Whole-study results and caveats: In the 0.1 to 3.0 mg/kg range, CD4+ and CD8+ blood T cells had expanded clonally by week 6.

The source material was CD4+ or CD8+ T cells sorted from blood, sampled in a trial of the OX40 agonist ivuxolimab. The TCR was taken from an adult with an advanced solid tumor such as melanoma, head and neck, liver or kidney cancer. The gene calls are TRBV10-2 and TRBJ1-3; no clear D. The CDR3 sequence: CASSESTGNTIYF. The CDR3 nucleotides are TGCGCCAGCAGTGAGTCGACTGGAAACACCATATATTTT.